This TCR beta chain was captured in a study of blood T cell repertoires in COVID-19. Per the authors' pipeline: Reference gene primer amplification gave nucleated cell count estimates. Profiled with immunoSEQ multiplex PCR; TCRdb holds only in-frame clones, not every one. V and J calls and clone size are as listed in that table; D and trimming were resolved from the DNA. The data hold 150,000 to 200,000 clones, with approximately 80% observed a single time. The sequencing input was peripheral blood. This clonotype was sampled from a man aged 55 to 69 with COVID-19, enrolled during active disease.

The CDR3: CASSLNRDSRNTIYF. CDR3 sequence (DNA): TGTGCCAGCAGCCTTAACCGGGACAGCCGAAACACCATATATTTT. This rearrangement joins TRBV7-8 to TRBJ1-3; 7 nucleotides agree with TRBD1. Germline CDR1 and CDR2: SGHVS and FQNEAQ. After removal of 5 bases from V and 5 bases from J, the junction contained 9 bases not matched to a gene. The CDR3 totals 15 residues.